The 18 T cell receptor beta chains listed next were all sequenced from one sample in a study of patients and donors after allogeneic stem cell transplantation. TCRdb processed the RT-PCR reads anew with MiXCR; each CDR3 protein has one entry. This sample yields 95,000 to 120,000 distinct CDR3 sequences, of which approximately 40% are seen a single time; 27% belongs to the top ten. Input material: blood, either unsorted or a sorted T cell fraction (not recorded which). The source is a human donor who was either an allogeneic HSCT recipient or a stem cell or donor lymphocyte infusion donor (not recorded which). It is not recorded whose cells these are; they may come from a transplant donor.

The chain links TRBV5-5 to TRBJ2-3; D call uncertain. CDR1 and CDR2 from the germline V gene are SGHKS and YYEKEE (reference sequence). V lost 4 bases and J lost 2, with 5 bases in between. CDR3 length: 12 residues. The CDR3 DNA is TGTGCCAGCAGCCAACACACAGATACGCAGTATTTT. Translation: CASSQHTDTQYF.

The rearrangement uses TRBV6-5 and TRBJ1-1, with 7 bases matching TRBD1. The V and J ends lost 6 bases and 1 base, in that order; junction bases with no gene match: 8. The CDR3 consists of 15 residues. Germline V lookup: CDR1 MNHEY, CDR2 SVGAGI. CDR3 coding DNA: TGTGCCAGCAGCCGAGGGGACAGTGGGAACACTGAAGCTTTCTTT. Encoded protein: CASSRGDSGNTEAFF.

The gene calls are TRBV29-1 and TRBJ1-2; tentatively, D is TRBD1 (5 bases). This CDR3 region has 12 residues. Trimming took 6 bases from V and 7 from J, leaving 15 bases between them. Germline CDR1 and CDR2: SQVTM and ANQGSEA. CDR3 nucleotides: TGCAGCGTCGGACTCCTCGGGGCTGGCTACACCTTC. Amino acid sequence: CSVGLLGAGYTF.

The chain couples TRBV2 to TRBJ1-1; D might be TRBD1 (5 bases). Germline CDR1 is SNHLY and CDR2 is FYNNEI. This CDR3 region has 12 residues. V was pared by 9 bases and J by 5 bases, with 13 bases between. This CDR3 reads CARGEYRTEAFF. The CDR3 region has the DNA TGTGCCAGAGGCGAGTACAGGACTGAAGCTTTCTTT. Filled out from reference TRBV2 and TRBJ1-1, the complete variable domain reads EPEVTQTPSHQVTQMGQEVILRCVPISNHLYFYWYRQILGQKVEFLVSFYNNEISEKSEIFDDQFSVERPDGSNFTLKIRSTKLEDSAMYFCARGEYRTEAFFGQGTRLTVV.

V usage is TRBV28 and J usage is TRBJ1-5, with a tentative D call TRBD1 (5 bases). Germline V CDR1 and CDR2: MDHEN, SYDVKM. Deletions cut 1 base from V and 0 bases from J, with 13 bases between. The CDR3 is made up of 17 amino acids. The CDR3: CASSLFQSGGSNQPQHF. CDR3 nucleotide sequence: TGTGCCAGCAGTTTATTCCAATCCGGGGGTAGCAATCAGCCCCAGCATTTT. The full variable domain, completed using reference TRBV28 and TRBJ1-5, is DVKVTQSSRYLVKRTGEKVFLECVQDMDHENMFWYRQDPGLGLRLIYFSYDVKMKEKGDIPEGYSVSREKKERFSLILESASTNQTSMYLCASSLFQSGGSNQPQHFGDGTRLSIL.

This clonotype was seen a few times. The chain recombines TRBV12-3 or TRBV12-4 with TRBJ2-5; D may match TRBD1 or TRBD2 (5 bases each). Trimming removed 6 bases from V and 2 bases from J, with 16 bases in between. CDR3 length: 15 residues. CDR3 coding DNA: TGTGCCAGCAGGTCATATCCGGGGCAACAAGAGACCCAGTACTTC. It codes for CASRSYPGQQETQYF.

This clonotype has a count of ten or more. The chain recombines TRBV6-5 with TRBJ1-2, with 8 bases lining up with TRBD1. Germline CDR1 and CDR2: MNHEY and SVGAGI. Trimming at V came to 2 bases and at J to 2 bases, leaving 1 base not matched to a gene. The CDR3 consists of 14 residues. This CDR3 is CASSYRDRNYGYTF. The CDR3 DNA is TGTGCCAGCAGTTACCGGGACAGGAACTATGGCTACACCTTC.

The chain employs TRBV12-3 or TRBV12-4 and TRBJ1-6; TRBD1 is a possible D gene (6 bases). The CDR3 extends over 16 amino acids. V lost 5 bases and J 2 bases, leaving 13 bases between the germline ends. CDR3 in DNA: TGTGCCAGCAGTCTGTCTGGGGGCGCCTATAATTCACCCCTCCACTTT. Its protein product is CASSLSGGAYNSPLHF.

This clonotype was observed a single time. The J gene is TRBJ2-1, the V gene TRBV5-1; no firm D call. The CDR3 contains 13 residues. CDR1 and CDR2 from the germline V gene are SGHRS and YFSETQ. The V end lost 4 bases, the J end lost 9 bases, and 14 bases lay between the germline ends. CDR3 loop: CASSPGEFPEQFF. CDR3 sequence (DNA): TGCGCCAGCAGCCCGGGTGAGTTCCCTGAGCAGTTCTTC.

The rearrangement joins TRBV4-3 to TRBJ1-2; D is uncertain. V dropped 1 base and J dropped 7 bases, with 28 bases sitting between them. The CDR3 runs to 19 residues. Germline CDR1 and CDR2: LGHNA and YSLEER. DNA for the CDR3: TGCGCCAGCAGCCAAGCTCCTCTGGGCAGTACGGGCGGGAATGGTGGCTACACCTTC. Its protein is CASSQAPLGSTGGNGGYTF.

CDR3 sequence: CASSRDTKETQYF. The DNA for the CDR3 is TGTGCCAGCAGCCGGGACACTAAAGAGACCCAGTACTTC. The rearrangement joins TRBV12-3 or TRBV12-4 to TRBJ2-5; a possible D gene is TRBD1 (6 bases). The CDR3 has 13 amino acids. V lost 6 bases, J lost 3 bases, and 11 bases lay in between.

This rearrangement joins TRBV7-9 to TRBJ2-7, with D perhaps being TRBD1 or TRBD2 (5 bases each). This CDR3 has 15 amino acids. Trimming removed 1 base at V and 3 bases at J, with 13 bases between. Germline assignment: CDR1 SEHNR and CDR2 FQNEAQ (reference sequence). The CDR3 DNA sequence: TGTGCCAGCAGCTTAGGCCCGGGACGGTTCTACGAGCAGTACTTC. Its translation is CASSLGPGRFYEQYF.

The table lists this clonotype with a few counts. The CDR3 sequence is CASISNRVYPEAFF. CDR3 DNA sequence: TGTGCCAGCATCTCCAACAGGGTTTACCCTGAAGCTTTCTTT. The chain combines TRBV12-3 or TRBV12-4 with TRBJ1-1; tentative D call: TRBD1 (6 bases). This CDR3 comprises 14 residues. Trimming left V 7 bases short and J 6 bases short, with 18 bases between.

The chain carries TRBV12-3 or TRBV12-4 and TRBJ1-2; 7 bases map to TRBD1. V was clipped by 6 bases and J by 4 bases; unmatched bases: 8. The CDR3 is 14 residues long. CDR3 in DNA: TGTGCCAGCAGACGAGACAGGGCAATCTATGGCTACACCTTC. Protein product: CASRRDRAIYGYTF.

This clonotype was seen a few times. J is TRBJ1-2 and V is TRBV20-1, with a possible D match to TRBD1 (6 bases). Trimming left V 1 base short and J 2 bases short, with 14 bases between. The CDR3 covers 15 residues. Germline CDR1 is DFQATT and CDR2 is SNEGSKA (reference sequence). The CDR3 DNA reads TGCAGTGCTAGAGGGGCGACAGGAGAGAACTATGGCTACACCTTC. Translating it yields CSARGATGENYGYTF.

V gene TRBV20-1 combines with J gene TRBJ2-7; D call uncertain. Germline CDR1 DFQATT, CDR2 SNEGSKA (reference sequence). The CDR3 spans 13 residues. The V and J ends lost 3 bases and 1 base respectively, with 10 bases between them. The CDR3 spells CSASSPVSYEQYF. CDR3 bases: TGCAGTGCTAGTTCTCCAGTGTCCTACGAGCAGTACTTC.

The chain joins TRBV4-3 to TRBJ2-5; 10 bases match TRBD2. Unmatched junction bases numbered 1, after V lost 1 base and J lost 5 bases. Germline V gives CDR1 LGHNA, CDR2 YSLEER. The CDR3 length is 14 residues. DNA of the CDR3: TGCGCCAGCAGCCAAGCTAGCGGGAGTGAGACCCAGTACTTC. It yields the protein CASSQASGSETQYF.

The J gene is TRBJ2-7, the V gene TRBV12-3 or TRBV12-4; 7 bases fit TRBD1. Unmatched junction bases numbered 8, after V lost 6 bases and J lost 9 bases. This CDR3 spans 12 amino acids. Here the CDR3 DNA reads TGTGCCAGCAGCCAGGACAGGTTATTGCAGTACTTC. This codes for CASSQDRLLQYF.